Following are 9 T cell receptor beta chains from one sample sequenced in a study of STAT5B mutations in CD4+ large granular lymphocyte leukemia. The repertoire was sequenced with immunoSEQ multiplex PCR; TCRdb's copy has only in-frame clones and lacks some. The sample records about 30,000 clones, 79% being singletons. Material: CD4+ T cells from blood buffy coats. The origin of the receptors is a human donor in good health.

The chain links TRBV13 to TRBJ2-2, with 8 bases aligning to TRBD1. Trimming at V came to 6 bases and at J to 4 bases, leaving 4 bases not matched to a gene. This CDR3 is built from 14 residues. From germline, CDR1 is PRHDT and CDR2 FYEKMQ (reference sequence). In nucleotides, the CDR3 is TGTGCCAGCAGTCACAGGGGGTCCACCGGGGAGCTGTTTTTT. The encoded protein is CASSHRGSTGELFF.

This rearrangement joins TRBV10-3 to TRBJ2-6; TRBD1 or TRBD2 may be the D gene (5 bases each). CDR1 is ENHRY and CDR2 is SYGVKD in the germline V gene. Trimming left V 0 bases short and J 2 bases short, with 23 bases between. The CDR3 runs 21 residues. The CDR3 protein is CAISESRLVGERGPGANVLTF. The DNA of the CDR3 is TGTGCCATCAGTGAGTCGAGGTTGGTGGGAGAACGGGGACCTGGGGCCAACGTCCTGACTTTC.

CDR3 in amino acids: CATGEGVTDTQYF. The CDR3 DNA reads as TGCGCCACCGGGGAGGGAGTTACAGATACGCAGTATTTT. This chain links TRBV5-1 with TRBJ2-3; TRBD2 matches at 7 bases. The ends lost 9 bases at V and 3 bases at J; junction bases unmatched: 7. The CDR3 is 13 residues long. Germline CDR1 and CDR2: SGHRS and YFSETQ. Looking up the rest from reference TRBV5-1 and TRBJ2-3 gives the full variable domain: KAGVTQTPRYLIKTRGQQVTLSCSPISGHRSVSWYQQTPGQGLQFLFEYFSETQRNKGNFPGRFSGRQFSNSRSEMNVSTLELGDSALYLCATGEGVTDTQYFGPGTRLTVL.

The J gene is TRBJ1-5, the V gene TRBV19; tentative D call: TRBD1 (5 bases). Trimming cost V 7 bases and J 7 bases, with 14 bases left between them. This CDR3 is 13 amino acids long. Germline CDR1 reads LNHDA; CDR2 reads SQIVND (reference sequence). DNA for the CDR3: TGTGCCAGTACCCAGCAGGGAATCCAGCCCCAGCATTTT. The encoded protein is CASTQQGIQPQHF.

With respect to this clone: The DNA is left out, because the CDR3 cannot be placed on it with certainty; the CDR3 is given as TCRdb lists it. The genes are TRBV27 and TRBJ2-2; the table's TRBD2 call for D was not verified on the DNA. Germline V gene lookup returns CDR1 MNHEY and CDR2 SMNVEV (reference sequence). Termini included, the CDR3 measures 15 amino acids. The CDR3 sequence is CASSLGSFGAGELFF.

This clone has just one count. This CDR3 reads CASRSQANTGELFF. The CDR3 DNA is TGTGCCAGCAGATCACAGGCGAACACCGGGGAGCTGTTTTTT. This rearrangement joins TRBV2 to TRBJ2-2, with D perhaps matching TRBD1 (5 bases). Per germline, CDR1 SNHLY and CDR2 FYNNEI. The CDR3 totals 14 residues. The germline V and J ends were trimmed by 6 bases and 0 bases, with 8 bases remaining between them.

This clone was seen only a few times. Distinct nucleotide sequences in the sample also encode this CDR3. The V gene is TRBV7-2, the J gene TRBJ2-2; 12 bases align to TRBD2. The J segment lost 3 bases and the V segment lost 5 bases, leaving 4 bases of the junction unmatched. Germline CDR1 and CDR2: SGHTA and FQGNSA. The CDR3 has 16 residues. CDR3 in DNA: TGTGCCAGCAGCCAGACTAGCGGGGGTCACACCGGGGAGCTGTTTTTT. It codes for CASSQTSGGHTGELFF.

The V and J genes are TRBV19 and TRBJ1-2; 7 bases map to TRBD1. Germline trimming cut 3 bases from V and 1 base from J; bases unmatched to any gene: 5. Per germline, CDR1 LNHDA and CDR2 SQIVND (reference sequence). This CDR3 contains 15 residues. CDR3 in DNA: TGTGCCAGTAGTATTGGTCAGGGGGTTAACTATGGCTACACCTTC. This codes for CASSIGQGVNYGYTF.

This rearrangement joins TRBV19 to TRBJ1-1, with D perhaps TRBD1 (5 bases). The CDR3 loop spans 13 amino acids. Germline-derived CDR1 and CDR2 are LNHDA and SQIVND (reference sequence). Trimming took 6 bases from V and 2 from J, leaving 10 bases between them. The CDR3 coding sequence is TGTGCCAGTAGCGACAGACCTAACACTGAAGCTTTCTTT. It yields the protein CASSDRPNTEAFF.